These 9 T cell receptor beta chains share one sample of origin, sequenced in a study of CD8 T cells in ankylosing spondylitis. TCRdb re-derived calls from the 5' RACE reads in MiXCR, one entry per CDR3 protein. This sample has 200,000 to 300,000 distinct CDR3 sequences, with around 8% found just once. The sample consisted of blood, either unsorted or a sorted T cell fraction (not recorded which). Source of these receptors: a female donor with ankylosing spondylitis or in good health (not recorded which).

This CDR3 is CASRGTSAGEQFF. The DNA of the CDR3 is TGTGCCAGCAGGGGAACTAGTGCCGGTGAGCAGTTCTTC. V usage is TRBV6-6 and J usage is TRBJ2-1; tentatively, D is TRBD2 (5 bases). The V gene lost 6 bases and the J gene lost 9 bases, with 15 bases spanning the gap. The CDR3 length is 13 residues. The germline gives CDR1 MNHNY, CDR2 SVGAGI (reference sequence).

This clonotype was counted at least ten times. V and J are TRBV4-3 and TRBJ2-1; TRBD2 matches 8 bases. J lost 4 bases, V lost 0 bases, and 8 bases had no gene match. This CDR3 has 17 residues. Germline loops: CDR1 LGHNA, CDR2 YSLEER. The CDR3 DNA is TGCGCCAGCAGCCAAGACGTTGTAGCTAGCGGGTACAATGAGCAGTTCTTC. It translates to CASSQDVVASGYNEQFF.

The CDR3 sequence is CASSYSGTGYEQYF. DNA for the CDR3: TGTGCCAGCAGTTACTCCGGGACAGGCTACGAGCAGTACTTC. The chain couples TRBV6-5 to TRBJ2-7; 8 bases match TRBD1. CDR3 size: 14 residues. CDR1 MNHEY and CDR2 SVGAGI come from the germline V gene. The junction had 1 base not matched to a gene; V was cut back by 0 bases and J by 3 bases.

A word on this clonotype: One end of the junction does not line up with germline, which may come from a read error. V usage is TRBV7-7 and J usage is TRBJ2-1; TRBD2 aligns across 11 bases. CDR1 is SSHAT, CDR2 FNYEAQ, per germline (reference sequence). This CDR3 comprises 14 residues. CDR3 nucleotides: TGTGTCAGCAGCTTAGCGGGAGGGCACAATGTGCAGTTCTTC. Translating it yields CVSSLAGGHNVQFF.

The rearrangement links TRBV7-9 to TRBJ2-5; D gene unclear. CDR3 size: 13 residues. Germline V gene sequence: CDR1 SEHNR, CDR2 FQNEAQ (reference sequence). With 8 bases removed from V and 1 base from J, the gap between germline ends came to 11 bases. The CDR3 here is CASVLGSQETQYF. The CDR3 DNA follows: TGTGCCAGCGTCCTCGGGTCCCAAGAGACCCAGTACTTC.

The J gene is TRBJ1-4, the V gene TRBV7-2, with TRBD1 as a possible D gene (5 bases). The CDR3 has 17 amino acids. Trimming cost V 5 bases and J 0 bases, with 16 bases left between them. Germline assignment: CDR1 SGHTA and CDR2 FQGNSA. Written as DNA, the CDR3 is TGTGCCAGCAGCACCTGGGGAGGACAATCAACTAATGAAAAACTGTTTTTT. Translating it yields CASSTWGGQSTNEKLFF.

This clonotype occurred many times. V is TRBV9 and J is TRBJ2-5; D remains unclear. Per the germline V gene, CDR1 is SGDLS and CDR2 is YYNGEE. Trimming removed 1 base from V and 1 base from J, with 2 bases in between. The CDR3 runs 12 residues. CDR3 sequence reads: CASSVSQETQYF. As DNA, the CDR3 is TGTGCCAGCAGCGTATCCCAAGAGACCCAGTACTTC.

In this sample, this clonotype turned up many times. The rearrangement links TRBV25-1 to TRBJ2-3; the D gene is possibly TRBD1 (6 bases). V lost 4 bases and J 0 bases, leaving 8 bases between the germline ends. The germline V gene has CDR1 MGHDK and CDR2 SYGVNS. The CDR3 loop spans 14 amino acids. DNA of the CDR3: TGTGCCAGCAGTGTTACAGGGAGCACAGATACGCAGTATTTT. Translation: CASSVTGSTDTQYF.

This clonotype occurred many times. This chain links TRBV30 with TRBJ2-2; D gene unclear. Germline V gene lookup returns CDR1 GTSNPN and CDR2 SVGIG (reference sequence). The CDR3 covers 12 residues. Between the trimmed V and J ends, which lost 3 bases and 8 bases, there was a span of 10 bases. CDR3 DNA sequence: TGTGCCTGGAGCTCCTACGAAGGGGAGCTGTTTTTT. Protein product: CAWSSYEGELFF.